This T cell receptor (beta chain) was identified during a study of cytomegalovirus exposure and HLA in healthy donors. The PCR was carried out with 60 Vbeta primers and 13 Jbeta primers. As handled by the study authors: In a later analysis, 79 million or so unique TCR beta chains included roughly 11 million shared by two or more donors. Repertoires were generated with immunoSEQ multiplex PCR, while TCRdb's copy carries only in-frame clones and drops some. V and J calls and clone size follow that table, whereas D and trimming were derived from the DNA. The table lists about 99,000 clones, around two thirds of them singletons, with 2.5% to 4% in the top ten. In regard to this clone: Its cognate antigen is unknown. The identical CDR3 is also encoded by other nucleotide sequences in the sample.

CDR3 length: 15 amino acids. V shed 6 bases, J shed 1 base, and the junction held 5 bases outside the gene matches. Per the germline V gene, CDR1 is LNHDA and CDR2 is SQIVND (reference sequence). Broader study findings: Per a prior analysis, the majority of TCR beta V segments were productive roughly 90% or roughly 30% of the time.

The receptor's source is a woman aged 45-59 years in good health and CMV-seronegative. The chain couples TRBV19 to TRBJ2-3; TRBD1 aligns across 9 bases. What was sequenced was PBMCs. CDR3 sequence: CASRLDRGGTDTQYF. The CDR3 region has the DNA TGTGCCAGTAGGTTGGACAGGGGAGGCACAGATACGCAGTATTTT.